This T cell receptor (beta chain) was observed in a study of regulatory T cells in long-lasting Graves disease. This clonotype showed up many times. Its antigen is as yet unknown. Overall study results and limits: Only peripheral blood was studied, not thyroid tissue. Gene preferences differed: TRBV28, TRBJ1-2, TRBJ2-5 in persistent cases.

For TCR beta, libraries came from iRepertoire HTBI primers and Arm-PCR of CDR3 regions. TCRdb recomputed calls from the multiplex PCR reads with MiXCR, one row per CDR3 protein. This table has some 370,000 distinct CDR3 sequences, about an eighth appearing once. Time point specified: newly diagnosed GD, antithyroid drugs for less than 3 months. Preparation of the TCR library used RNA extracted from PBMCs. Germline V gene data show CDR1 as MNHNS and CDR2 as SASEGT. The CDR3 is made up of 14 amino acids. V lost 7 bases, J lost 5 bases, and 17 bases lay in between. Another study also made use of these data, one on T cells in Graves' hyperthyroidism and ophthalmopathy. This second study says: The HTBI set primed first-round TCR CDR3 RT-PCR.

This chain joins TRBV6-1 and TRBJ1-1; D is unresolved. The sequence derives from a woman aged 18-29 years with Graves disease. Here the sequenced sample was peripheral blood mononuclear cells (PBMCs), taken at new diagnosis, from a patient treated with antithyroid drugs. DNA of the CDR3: TGTGCCAGCATTACGGGGATCGGGAGGACTGAAGCTTTCTTT. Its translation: CASITGIGRTEAFF.